The source of this T cell receptor (beta chain) is a study of control samples from healthy donors and cancer patients (dated by TCRdb to about 2020). The method was the immunoSEQ multiplex PCR assay. Drawn from immuneACCESS, this table holds only the in-frame rearrangements with V and J called that TCRdb kept. Clones are partly lost; checked studies trace under half to an unresolved V gene and leave the rest unexplained. Counted in this sample were roughly 160,000 clones; about 90% of them appeared once. Of the sample, 4.9% is held by the ten largest clones. According to the germline V gene, CDR1 reads SNHLY and CDR2 reads FYNNEI. V is clipped by 6 bases and J by 4 bases, and the sequence between their germline boundaries is 13 bases long. From cysteine to phenylalanine, the CDR3 is 14 amino acids long. Only the CDR3 region is kept as DNA, spanning 42 bases read in frame from base 1. This clone has a single count. Its target antigen remains unknown. No base-level quality is on record; no much larger clone is a single base apart.

The rearranged segments are TRBV2 and TRBJ1-5; TRBD1 is possibly the D segment (6 matching bases). This sequence was found in a woman aged 25 to 39 in good health. The sequencing sample was made of blood. Read as DNA, the sequence is TGTGCCAGCAGGAGGGACAATCGGAATCAGCCCCAGCATTTT. It translates to CASRRDNRNQPQHF.